Following are 23 T cell receptor beta chains from one sample sequenced in a study of cytomegalovirus exposure and HLA in healthy donors. PCR used 60 Vbeta primers and 13 Jbeta primers. The repertoire was sequenced with immunoSEQ multiplex PCR; TCRdb's copy has only in-frame clones and lacks some. The data show about 160,000 clones, approximately 76% seen once. Input material: PBMCs. The receptors stem from a man aged 60 to 69 in good health and CMV-seronegative.

The chain couples TRBV7-6 to TRBJ2-5, with D possibly being TRBD2 (6 bases). Germline V lookup: CDR1 SGHVS, CDR2 FNYEAQ. The CDR3 consists of 15 residues. Trimming stripped 4 bases from V and 5 bases from J, with 17 bases between. In DNA form, the CDR3 reads TGTGCCAGCAGCTCCTTGGAGGGAGGTTATGAGACCCAGTACTTC. It yields the protein CASSSLEGGYETQYF.

This clone has just a few counts. The chain employs TRBV6-1 and TRBJ1-6; 11 nucleotides match TRBD1. This CDR3 has 14 residues. The germline V gene encodes CDR1 MNHNS and CDR2 SASEGT. V dropped 10 bases and J dropped 7; count of bases not matched to a gene: 6. CDR3 sequence reads: CATGGDRGNSPLHF. The CDR3 region has the DNA TGTGCCACCGGGGGGGACAGGGGGAATTCACCCCTCCACTTT.

The V call is TRBV29-1, the J call TRBJ2-4, with D unclear. The germline V gene has CDR1 SQVTM and CDR2 ANQGSEA. Between the trimmed V and J ends, which lost 4 bases and 7 bases, there was a span of 8 bases. This CDR3 is built from 11 residues. The CDR3 reads CSVAAGNIQYF. The CDR3, as DNA: TGCAGCGTTGCCGCCGGGAACATTCAGTACTTC.

This chain joins TRBV30 and TRBJ2-2, with unresolved D. The CDR3 contains 14 residues. Germline V gene data show CDR1 as GTSNPN and CDR2 as SVGIG (reference sequence). V was pared by 0 bases and J by 6 bases, with 11 bases between. CDR3 residues: CAWSVWLPAGELFF. The CDR3 region has the DNA TGTGCCTGGAGTGTATGGCTCCCCGCCGGGGAGCTGTTTTTT. The entire variable domain, with the rest obtained from reference TRBV30 and TRBJ2-2, is as follows: SQTIHQWPATLVQPVGSPLSLECTVEGTSNPNLYWYRQAAGRGLQLLFYSVGIGQISSEVPQNLSASRPQDRQFILSSKKLLLSDSGFYLCAWSVWLPAGELFFGEGSRLTVL.

V usage is TRBV5-1 and J usage is TRBJ2-1; 8 nucleotides match TRBD2. V gave up 1 base and J gave up 4 bases; unmatched junction bases: 7. Looked up from germline, CDR1 is SGHRS and CDR2 is YFSETQ. This CDR3 has 16 amino acids. CDR3 protein: CASSLQGLAAYNEQFF. CDR3 in DNA: TGCGCCAGCAGCTTGCAAGGACTAGCAGCTTACAATGAGCAGTTCTTC.

This chain connects TRBV5-5 to TRBJ2-1, with 8 bases aligning to TRBD2. Germline CDR1 SGHKS, CDR2 YYEKEE (reference sequence). CDR3 length: 15 residues. J gave up 11 bases and V 0 bases, and 10 bases lay outside the gene matches. CDR3 in amino acids: CASSLAGGAYYQQFF. CDR3 sequence (DNA): TGTGCCAGCAGCTTGGCGGGGGGGGCCTATTATCAGCAGTTCTTC.

The chain combines TRBV10-3 with TRBJ1-4; the D gene is possibly TRBD1 (6 bases). The length of the CDR3 is 15 residues. Germline V CDR1 and CDR2: ENHRY, SYGVKD. V was clipped by 6 bases and J by 13 bases, with 24 bases between them. CDR3 residues: CAIRDSVQGRNVLFF. The CDR3 nucleotides read TGTGCCATCAGGGACTCCGTACAGGGTCGGAATGTACTGTTTTTT.

This clone was detected only once. The chain uses TRBV11-3 and TRBJ2-2, with a possible D match to TRBD2 (6 bases). The CDR3 sequence is 16 residues long. Between the trimmed V and J ends, which lost 1 base and 2 bases, there was a span of 11 bases. Germline V gene sequence: CDR1 SGHNT, CDR2 YENEEA. This chain's CDR3 is CASSLGGGSNTGELFF. The CDR3 nucleotides are TGTGCCAGCAGCTTAGGCGGAGGGAGTAACACCGGGGAGCTGTTTTTT.

This clone has only one observation. This chain connects TRBV10-3 to TRBJ2-7; no reliable D call. The CDR3 totals 13 residues. The germline gives CDR1 ENHRY, CDR2 SYGVKD. The germline V and J ends were trimmed by 2 bases and 3 bases, with 8 bases remaining between them. The CDR3 nucleotides read TGTGCCATCAGTGAGGGTCTCGGCTACGAGCAGTACTTC. The encoded protein is CAISEGLGYEQYF.

The chain employs TRBV7-9 and TRBJ2-5; the D gene is possibly TRBD2 (6 bases). Germline lookup yields CDR1 SEHNR and CDR2 FQNEAQ (reference sequence). The V and J ends lost 1 base and 5 bases respectively, with 11 bases between them. The CDR3 is 14 amino acids. In nucleotides, the CDR3 is TGTGCCAGCAGCTTAGGCGGGGCTAGTGAGACCCAGTACTTC. Protein: CASSLGGASETQYF.

This clone was seen just once. This chain links TRBV7-2 with TRBJ2-7; 7 bases fit TRBD2. The length of the CDR3 is 15 residues. Losses at the gene ends were 0 bases for V and 3 bases for J; bases not matched to a gene: 5. In germline, CDR1 is SGHTA, CDR2 FQGNSA. Written as DNA, the CDR3 is TGTGCCAGCAGCTTAGCCGGACTAGGAGGCTACGAGCAGTACTTC. It codes for CASSLAGLGGYEQYF.

This clone was recorded a few times. V is TRBV27 and J is TRBJ2-1; the match to TRBD2 covers 7 bases. The V gene end was trimmed by 5 bases and the J gene end by 2 bases; junction bases not matched to a gene: 3. The CDR3 covers 14 residues. CDR1 is MNHEY and CDR2 is SMNVEV in the germline V gene (reference sequence). The CDR3: CASSRGDAYNEQFF. The DNA for the CDR3 is TGTGCCAGCAGTCGGGGGGACGCCTACAATGAGCAGTTCTTC.

This clone occurred a few times. The chain couples TRBV30 to TRBJ1-6, with D maybe TRBD1 (6 bases). CDR1 is GTSNPN and CDR2 is SVGIG in the germline V gene (reference sequence). The V and J ends lost 3 bases and 0 bases respectively, with 9 bases between them. The CDR3 length is 15 residues. As DNA, the CDR3 is TGTGCCTGGAGCCGGACAGTCTCCTATAATTCACCCCTCCACTTT. Translating gives CAWSRTVSYNSPLHF.

V and J are TRBV7-2 and TRBJ2-3; TRBD1 agrees at 8 bases. The J segment lost 2 bases and the V segment lost 7 bases, leaving 5 bases of the junction unmatched. CDR1 and CDR2 from the germline V gene are SGHTA and FQGNSA. CDR3 length: 14 amino acids. The DNA of the CDR3 is TGTGCCAGCACCGCGACAGGGGTCACAGATACGCAGTATTTT. Its protein product is CASTATGVTDTQYF.

The V call is TRBV27, the J call TRBJ2-3; the match to TRBD1 covers 7 bases. Germline V lookup: CDR1 MNHEY, CDR2 SMNVEV (reference sequence). The J segment lost 2 bases and the V segment lost 5 bases, leaving 10 bases of the junction unmatched. CDR3 size: 16 residues. The CDR3 nucleotides read TGTGCCAGCAGTGTAAGGACAGGCATATCCACAGATACGCAGTATTTT. Residues: CASSVRTGISTDTQYF.

The gene calls are TRBV7-2 and TRBJ2-7; 7 nucleotides agree with TRBD2. Germline V CDR1 and CDR2: SGHTA, FQGNSA. V shed 2 bases and J 2 bases; nucleotides not matched to a gene: 0. The CDR3 is 13 residues long. For the CDR3, the DNA is TGTGCCAGCAGCTTAAGCGGGGCCTACGAGCAGTACTTC. This translates into CASSLSGAYEQYF.

There are a few counts of this clone. At one of its ends the junction is not consistent with the germline gene, which may arise from a read error. The chain has TRBV7-9 and TRBJ2-2; 15 bases agree with TRBD2. Germline assignment: CDR1 SEHNR and CDR2 FQNEAQ (reference sequence). This CDR3 has 18 residues. CDR3 amino acids: CSSSSPGLAGGYTGELFF. CDR3 in DNA: TGTTCCAGCAGCTCGCCGGGACTAGCGGGAGGTTACACCGGGGAGCTGTTTTTT.

The V call is TRBV11-2, the J call TRBJ2-7; maybe TRBD1 (5 bases). Germline V gene lookup returns CDR1 SGHAT and CDR2 FQNNGV. There are 14 residues in the CDR3. V shed 8 bases and J shed 0 bases, with 14 bases lying between them. CDR3 in amino acids: CASQQGHSSYEQYF. The CDR3 region has the DNA TGTGCCAGCCAGCAGGGTCACAGCTCCTACGAGCAGTACTTC.

The V and J genes are TRBV6-6 and TRBJ1-1; TRBD1 might be the D (6 bases). Trimming took 6 bases from V and 1 from J, leaving 18 bases between them. The CDR3 covers 16 residues. Germline V gene lookup returns CDR1 MNHNY and CDR2 SVGAGI (reference sequence). The CDR3 DNA is TGTGCCAGCAGACCTCACCTCGGGGGGCGGAACACTGAAGCTTTCTTT. Protein: CASRPHLGGRNTEAFF.

J is TRBJ1-4 and V is TRBV10-3; D might be TRBD1 (6 bases). The CDR3 is 16 amino acids. The V and J ends lost 5 bases and 6 bases respectively, with 19 bases between them. Germline-derived CDR1 and CDR2 are ENHRY and SYGVKD. DNA for the CDR3: TGTGCCATCAGTCACGGAAGGGCAGGGGCTGATGAAAAACTGTTTTTT. It is translated as CAISHGRAGADEKLFF.

This chain links TRBV2 with TRBJ1-6; 8 bases are shared with TRBD1. This CDR3 contains 12 residues. J was trimmed by 8 bases and V by 9 bases; bases with no gene match: 3. Germline values: CDR1 SNHLY, CDR2 FYNNEI. The CDR3 region has the DNA TGTGCCAGGACAGGGGCGGATTCACCCCTCCACTTT. As protein: CARTGADSPLHF.

This chain joins TRBV7-7 and TRBJ2-3; 13 bases match TRBD2. V was pared by 4 bases and J by 6 bases, with 4 bases of the junction left unmatched. The CDR3 is 15 residues long. Germline V gene lookup returns CDR1 SSHAT and CDR2 FNYEAQ (reference sequence). CDR3 loop: CASSSGLAGVDTQYF. Written as DNA, the CDR3 is TGTGCCAGCAGCTCTGGACTAGCGGGAGTGGATACGCAGTATTTT.

This CDR3 is CATSLGTSSSYNEQFF. Written as DNA, the CDR3 is TGTGCCACCAGCCTGGGCACTTCTAGCTCATACAATGAGCAGTTCTTC. The V and J genes are TRBV15 and TRBJ2-1; tentatively, D is TRBD2 (5 bases). Germline CDR1 LNHNV, CDR2 YYDKDF (reference sequence). Trimming removed 5 bases at V and 4 bases at J, with 18 bases between. This CDR3 comprises 16 residues.